One sample yielded the 30 T cell receptor beta chains listed below, sequenced in a study of identical twins. TCRdb independently ran MiXCR on the 5' RACE reads; one entry per CDR3 protein. The sample consists of 750,000 to 950,000 distinct CDR3 sequences, 9% to 15% of them appearing once. These sequences were also reported in another study, on yellow fever vaccine responses in identical twins.

The sequenced material came from PBMCs. Receptors were obtained from a woman aged 18-29 years in good health.

This clonotype turned up a few times. V is TRBV4-1 and J is TRBJ2-3, with 7 positions matching TRBD1. The length of the CDR3 is 15 residues. Germline V gene data show CDR1 as MGHRA and CDR2 as YSYEKL. The junction had 7 bases not matched to a gene; V was cut back by 4 bases and J by 3 bases. The CDR3: CASSPSGQITDTQYF. The CDR3 nucleotides read TGCGCCAGCAGCCCCTCGGGACAGATAACAGATACGCAGTATTTT.

This clonotype came up many times. The V call is TRBV7-9, the J call TRBJ2-7; 7 bases are a match to TRBD1. The CDR3 covers 12 residues. Germline V lookup: CDR1 SEHNR, CDR2 FQNEAQ (reference sequence). With V trimmed by 4 bases and J by 7 bases, 4 bases remained unmatched. CDR3 loop: CASSSQGREQYF. The CDR3 DNA reads as TGTGCCAGCAGCTCACAGGGGCGGGAGCAGTACTTC.

Of note for this clonotype: The junction departs from germline at one end; a sequencing error may be responsible. This chain links TRBV29-1 with TRBJ2-2, with unresolved D. The germline V gene has CDR1 SQVTM and CDR2 ANQGSEA. This CDR3 is built from 11 residues. The DNA of the CDR3 is TGCAGCGTAGAAGACACCGGGGAGCTGTTTTTT. Its protein is CSVEDTGELFF.

This clonotype was counted at least ten times. This chain connects TRBV24-1 to TRBJ2-1, with 9 bases lining up with TRBD2. The germline V gene has CDR1 KGHDR and CDR2 SFDVKD. The CDR3 runs 15 residues. Trimming at V came to 1 base and at J to 7 bases, leaving 4 bases not matched to a gene. The DNA for the CDR3 is TGTGCCACCAGTGATTTCGGCCTAGCGGGAAATGAGCAGTTCTTC. Translation: CATSDFGLAGNEQFF.

This chain connects TRBV7-6 to TRBJ2-7; TRBD1 is a possible D gene (6 bases). With 1 base removed from V and 4 bases from J, the gap between germline ends came to 11 bases. Germline V gives CDR1 SGHVS, CDR2 FNYEAQ. This CDR3 has 14 residues. The CDR3 sequence is CASSLEHRAYEQYF. Here the CDR3 DNA reads TGTGCCAGCAGCTTAGAACACAGGGCTTACGAGCAGTACTTC. The full variable domain, in which reference TRBV7-6 and TRBJ2-7 provide the parts outside the CDR3, is GAGVSQSPRYKVTKRGQDVALRCDPISGHVSLYWYRQALGQGPEFLTYFNYEAQQDKSGLPNDRFSAERPEGSISTLTIQRTEQRDSAMYRCASSLEHRAYEQYFGPGTRLTVT.

The chain combines TRBV3-1 with TRBJ2-6; 9 bases align to TRBD1. This CDR3 comprises 17 residues. Looked up from germline, CDR1 is LGHDT and CDR2 is YNNKEL (reference sequence). Germline trimming cut 6 bases from V and 2 bases from J; bases unmatched to any gene: 8. CDR3: CASSSGTGRPGANVLTF. Written as DNA, the CDR3 is TGTGCCAGCAGTTCCGGGACAGGGCGTCCTGGGGCCAACGTCCTGACTTTC.

The V gene is TRBV29-1, the J gene TRBJ2-3; the match to TRBD2 covers 9 bases. The CDR3 spans 14 residues. CDR1 SQVTM and CDR2 ANQGSEA come from the germline V gene. The V gene end was trimmed by 2 bases and the J gene end by 3 bases; junction bases not matched to a gene: 3. CDR3 DNA sequence: TGCAGCGTTGAACCAGCGGGGGGAACAGATACGCAGTATTTT. It codes for CSVEPAGGTDTQYF.

The table lists this clonotype with a few counts. The chain recombines TRBV11-2 with TRBJ2-3; possibly TRBD1 for D (5 bases). The germline V and J ends were trimmed by 5 bases and 1 base, with 13 bases remaining between them. This CDR3 is built from 15 residues. CDR1 is SGHAT, CDR2 FQNNGV, per germline. Written as DNA, the CDR3 is TGTGCCAGCAGCCCGGACAACCGTCGCACAGATACGCAGTATTTT. This codes for CASSPDNRRTDTQYF.

This clonotype occurred a few times. Here the CDR3 DNA reads TGTGCCAGCAGTCCCGGGACAGTAGATAATTCACCCCTCCACTTT. Protein: CASSPGTVDNSPLHF. The J gene is TRBJ1-6, the V gene TRBV12-3 or TRBV12-4; TRBD1 aligns across 7 bases. The CDR3 contains 15 residues. V lost 5 bases and J lost 5; bases outside the gene matches: 6.

The chain employs TRBV14 and TRBJ2-7; the D gene is possibly TRBD1 (5 bases). Per germline, CDR1 SGHDN and CDR2 FVKESK. The CDR3 runs to 15 residues. Trimming removed 1 base from V and 2 bases from J, with 12 bases in between. The CDR3 loop is CASSQVQGRAYEQYF. The CDR3 coding sequence is TGTGCCAGCAGCCAAGTTCAGGGTAGGGCCTACGAGCAGTACTTC.

The J gene is TRBJ2-5, the V gene TRBV12-3 or TRBV12-4, with 13 positions matching TRBD2. With 4 bases clipped from V and 5 bases from J, the junction kept 10 bases outside the gene matches. CDR3 length equals 17 residues. The CDR3 coding sequence is TGTGCCAGCAGTTATGAACTGGGACTAGCGGGATGGGAGACCCAGTACTTC. Residues: CASSYELGLAGWETQYF.

The chain employs TRBV5-1 and TRBJ2-5, with D unclear. Germline CDR1 and CDR2: SGHRS and YFSETQ. V was shortened by 4 bases and J by 4 bases, with 11 bases between the two germline ends. This CDR3 has 13 residues. CDR3 in amino acids: CASSPLQRETQYF. The CDR3 nucleotides read TGCGCCAGCAGCCCCCTTCAGAGAGAGACCCAGTACTTC. Combining the CDR3 with reference TRBV5-1 and TRBJ2-5 gives the whole variable domain KAGVTQTPRYLIKTRGQQVTLSCSPISGHRSVSWYQQTPGQGLQFLFEYFSETQRNKGNFPGRFSGRQFSNSRSEMNVSTLELGDSALYLCASSPLQRETQYFGPGTRLLVL.

The chain is built from TRBV12-3 or TRBV12-4 and TRBJ2-7, with TRBD2 matching 8 bases. Trimming at V came to 11 bases and at J to 2 bases, leaving 23 bases not matched to a gene. The CDR3 is made up of 18 amino acids. The CDR3 loop is CAFSPPLGLAPLTYEQYF. CDR3 DNA sequence: TGTGCCTTCAGTCCGCCCCTCGGACTAGCTCCGTTGACCTACGAGCAGTACTTC.

This clonotype has only a few counts. This chain joins TRBV12-5 and TRBJ2-1; D might be TRBD1 or TRBD2, each matching 5 bases. V lost 3 bases to trimming and J lost 0 bases, with 12 bases between them. CDR3 length: 16 residues. From germline, CDR1 is LGHNT and CDR2 FRNRAP. Here the CDR3 DNA reads TGTGCTAGTGGTTTACGGGACGTAAGCTCCTACAATGAGCAGTTCTTC. Protein product: CASGLRDVSSYNEQFF.

This clonotype showed up just a few times. J is TRBJ2-1 and V is TRBV11-2; 9 bases agree with TRBD2. Germline CDR1 reads SGHAT; CDR2 reads FQNNGV. The J segment lost 7 bases and the V segment lost 5 bases, leaving 12 bases of the junction unmatched. The CDR3 totals 16 residues. The CDR3 loop reads CASSRIGAGGPNEQFF. The CDR3 coding sequence is TGTGCCAGCAGCCGGATCGGGGCGGGAGGGCCAAATGAGCAGTTCTTC.

The chain combines TRBV5-1 with TRBJ2-7; 10 nucleotides line up with TRBD2. The CDR3 covers 20 residues. Germline V gives CDR1 SGHRS, CDR2 YFSETQ. Unmatched junction bases numbered 18, after V lost 3 bases and J lost 0 bases. The CDR3 nucleotides are TGCGCCAGCAGCTCGTCCCGGACTAGCGGTGGTCCTCTGAGCTCCTACGAGCAGTACTTC. This sequence encodes CASSSSRTSGGPLSSYEQYF.

This clonotype was observed a handful of times. The chain combines TRBV12-3 or TRBV12-4 with TRBJ2-7; TRBD2 matches 7 bases. The junction had 8 bases not matched to a gene; V was cut back by 6 bases and J by 3 bases. The CDR3 covers 14 residues. CDR3 coding DNA: TGTGCCAGCAGGGGGGGGATCGGACACTACGAGCAGTACTTC. Residues: CASRGGIGHYEQYF.

Ten or more counts support this clonotype. This chain connects TRBV5-5 to TRBJ1-5, with 7 nucleotides matching TRBD1. This CDR3 is built from 15 residues. Germline values: CDR1 SGHKS, CDR2 YYEKEE (reference sequence). The ends lost 0 bases at V and 3 bases at J; junction bases unmatched: 3. In DNA form, the CDR3 reads TGTGCCAGCAGCTTGGGCAGGGGGAACAATCAGCCCCAGCATTTT. This codes for CASSLGRGNNQPQHF.

This clonotype was observed many times. The chain couples TRBV12-3 or TRBV12-4 to TRBJ1-6; D uncertain. V lost 2 bases to trimming and J lost 6 bases, with 8 bases between them. The CDR3 is 14 amino acids. The CDR3 bases are TGTGCCAGCAGTTTACGGGAGGTTAATTCACCCCTCCACTTT. Residues: CASSLREVNSPLHF.

This clonotype was counted ten times or more. The chain combines TRBV9 with TRBJ2-1; D perhaps matches TRBD1 (6 bases). V lost 4 bases to trimming and J lost 4 bases, with 12 bases between them. The CDR3 spans 14 residues. Germline CDR1 and CDR2: SGDLS and YYNGEE. The CDR3 loop is CASSPVTGYNEQFF. DNA for the CDR3: TGTGCCAGCAGCCCTGTAACAGGGTACAATGAGCAGTTCTTC.

The rearrangement links TRBV24-1 to TRBJ2-1; 15 bases align to TRBD2. Germline V gene lookup returns CDR1 KGHDR and CDR2 SFDVKD. The CDR3 is 16 amino acids. Trimming removed 5 bases from V and 7 bases from J; junction bases left unmatched: 5. CDR3 sequence reads: CATSGTSGRAANEQFF. Written as DNA, the CDR3 is TGTGCCACCAGTGGGACTAGCGGGAGGGCTGCTAATGAGCAGTTCTTC.

This clonotype was recorded many times. The rearrangement uses TRBV15 and TRBJ1-2, with D possibly TRBD1 on 6 matching bases. The V end lost 3 bases, the J end lost 2 bases, and 10 bases lay between the germline ends. The CDR3 has 14 amino acids. The V gene's germline CDR1 is LNHNV and CDR2 YYDKDF (reference sequence). CDR3 nucleotide sequence: TGTGCCACCAGCAGGATTGACAGGAACTATGGCTACACCTTC. This codes for CATSRIDRNYGYTF.

This rearrangement joins TRBV28 to TRBJ2-1; 7 bases fit TRBD1. The CDR3 is 15 residues long. Germline V CDR1 and CDR2: MDHEN, SYDVKM. V lost 6 bases, J lost 0 bases, and 5 bases stayed unmatched. CDR3 protein: CASRNRGSSYNEQFF. The CDR3 DNA follows: TGTGCCAGCAGAAACAGGGGAAGCTCCTACAATGAGCAGTTCTTC.

This clonotype has more than one count but fewer than ten. This chain uses TRBV5-1 with TRBJ2-1, with a weak D call TRBD1 (6 bases). Germline V gene lookup returns CDR1 SGHRS and CDR2 YFSETQ. The length of the CDR3 is 16 residues. Trimming stripped 0 bases from V and 5 bases from J, with 15 bases between. In DNA, the CDR3 is TGCGCCAGCAGCTTGGCCCCTCGAGGGGGACACAATGAGCAGTTCTTC. This sequence encodes CASSLAPRGGHNEQFF.

The rearrangement joins TRBV3-1 to TRBJ2-1, with D possibly matching TRBD2 (7 bases). The ends were cut back, 0 bases at V and 12 bases at J, with 9 bases in the middle. CDR3 size: 12 residues. Germline loops: CDR1 LGHDT, CDR2 YNNKEL (reference sequence). In nucleotides, the CDR3 is TGTGCCAGCAGCCAAGAAGGGGGGGGGCAGTTCTTC. Translated, it gives CASSQEGGGQFF.

This clonotype was detected many times. Here the CDR3 DNA reads TGTGCCAGCAGTTGGCTAGCGGGAGGTGAGCAGTTCTTC. It is translated as CASSWLAGGEQFF. The chain carries TRBV27 and TRBJ2-1, with TRBD2 matching over 11 bases. The CDR3 is 13 amino acids. V shed 4 bases and J 9 bases; nucleotides not matched to a gene: 2. CDR1 and CDR2 from the germline V gene are MNHEY and SMNVEV (reference sequence).

This clonotype was seen more than once but under ten times. The chain uses TRBV7-6 and TRBJ2-3; D assignment may be TRBD1 or TRBD2 (5 bases each). Trimming took 4 bases from V and 2 from J, leaving 19 bases between them. Germline assignment: CDR1 SGHVS and CDR2 FNYEAQ. The CDR3 sequence is 17 residues long. The DNA of the CDR3 is TGTGCCAGCAGCTCCCAGTGGGGGACGGAGAACACAGATACGCAGTATTTT. It encodes CASSSQWGTENTDTQYF.

This clonotype turned up a few times. V is TRBV7-8 and J is TRBJ1-1; no reliable D call. The CDR3 contains 14 residues. The V end lost 1 base, the J end lost 7 bases, and 13 bases lay between the germline ends. CDR1 is SGHVS and CDR2 is FQNEAQ in the germline V gene. In nucleotides, the CDR3 is TGTGCCAGCAGCTTAGGGTACAGTTCGGTTGAAGCTTTCTTT. Its translation is CASSLGYSSVEAFF.

This clonotype was counted only a few times. The CDR3 loop reads CSAKTALNTEAFF. Here the CDR3 DNA reads TGCAGCGCAAAGACAGCTCTGAACACTGAAGCTTTCTTT. The rearrangement joins TRBV29-1 to TRBJ1-1; TRBD1 is a possible D gene (5 bases). Germline assignment: CDR1 SQVTM and CDR2 ANQGSEA. The CDR3 contains 13 residues. Trimming pared 7 bases from V and 0 bases from J, leaving 12 bases between. The variable domain in full, completed from reference TRBV29-1 and TRBJ1-1, reads SAVISQKPSRDICQRGTSLTIQCQVDSQVTMMFWYRQQPGQSLTLIATANQGSEATYESGFVIDKFPISRPNLTFSTLTVSNMSPEDSSIYLCSAKTALNTEAFFGQGTRLTVV.

This clonotype was recorded a few times. The rearrangement uses TRBV20-1 and TRBJ1-1; D is unclear. Germline CDR1 DFQATT, CDR2 SNEGSKA (reference sequence). V was clipped by 5 bases and J by 0 bases, with 16 bases between them. The CDR3 has 15 amino acids. CDR3 region: CSAPQVVGLNTEAFF. CDR3 sequence (DNA): TGCAGTGCTCCGCAAGTTGTGGGTTTGAACACTGAAGCTTTCTTT.